These 11 T cell receptor beta chains share one sample of origin, sequenced in a study of blood T cell repertoires in COVID-19. Sequenced by immunoSEQ multiplex PCR; TCRdb stores in-frame clones only, minus some. The profile shows approximately 300,000 clones, over 90% of them singletons. The sequenced sample was PBMCs or T cells enriched from blood (not recorded which). All receptors come from a woman aged 25-40 years who had been exposed to COVID-19.

The chain carries TRBV5-1 and TRBJ1-1; D may be TRBD1 (6 bases). Per germline, CDR1 SGHRS and CDR2 YFSETQ. The CDR3 is made up of 14 amino acids. Trimming pared 2 bases from V and 6 bases from J, leaving 14 bases between. This chain's CDR3 is CASSLGGAHSEAFF. The CDR3 nucleotides are TGCGCCAGCAGCTTAGGGGGGGCACACTCTGAAGCTTTCTTT.

The table lists this clone with a count of one. The chain joins TRBV7-8 to TRBJ2-5, with 9 bases fitting TRBD2. The CDR3 consists of 17 residues. CDR1 is SGHVS and CDR2 is FQNEAQ in the germline V gene. The V segment lost 4 bases and the J segment 5 bases; nucleotides outside the gene matches: 14. The DNA for the CDR3 is TGTGCCAGCAGCTCCCTAGCGGGGACTAGGAGGGCGGAGACCCAGTACTTC. It specifies CASSSLAGTRRAETQYF.

This chain connects TRBV4-1 to TRBJ2-7; 10 bases line up with TRBD1. The junction had 7 bases not matched to a gene; V was cut back by 6 bases and J by 5 bases. Germline V gene lookup returns CDR1 MGHRA and CDR2 YSYEKL. This CDR3 region has 14 residues. CDR3 amino acids: CASSPGTGEHEQYF. The CDR3 bases are TGCGCCAGCAGTCCCGGGACAGGGGAGCACGAGCAGTACTTC.

The chain carries TRBV7-2 and TRBJ1-2, with a tentative D call TRBD1 (5 bases). This CDR3 is 14 amino acids long. V dropped 4 bases and J dropped 2 bases, with 11 bases sitting between them. CDR1 and CDR2 (germline): SGHTA, FQGNSA. The CDR3 sequence is CASSSSGGNYGYTF. DNA of the CDR3: TGTGCCAGCAGCTCCTCGGGGGGAAACTATGGCTACACCTTC.

This clone was detected only once. The V and J genes are TRBV5-1 and TRBJ1-1; TRBD1 matches at 7 bases. CDR1 and CDR2 (germline): SGHRS, YFSETQ. This CDR3 is 15 amino acids long. With V trimmed by 6 bases and J by 1 base, 9 bases remained unmatched. CDR3 sequence (DNA): TGCGCCAGCAACAAACAGGGGTCGAGGAACACTGAAGCTTTCTTT. It codes for CASNKQGSRNTEAFF.

V is TRBV5-1 and J is TRBJ1-6; D is possibly TRBD1 (6 bases). This CDR3 region has 17 residues. The germline V gene has CDR1 SGHRS and CDR2 YFSETQ. Trimming cost V 4 bases and J 0 bases, with 14 bases left between them. This CDR3 is CASSNRDSSSYNSPLHF. DNA for the CDR3: TGCGCCAGCAGCAACAGGGATTCGAGCTCCTATAATTCACCCCTCCACTTT. Complete variable domain (other parts from reference TRBV5-1 and TRBJ1-6): KAGVTQTPRYLIKTRGQQVTLSCSPISGHRSVSWYQQTPGQGLQFLFEYFSETQRNKGNFPGRFSGRQFSNSRSEMNVSTLELGDSALYLCASSNRDSSSYNSPLHFGNGTRLTVT.

The chain joins TRBV5-1 to TRBJ2-1; no reliable D call. Trimming removed 4 bases from V and 7 bases from J, with 9 bases in between. This CDR3 is built from 12 residues. Germline V lookup: CDR1 SGHRS, CDR2 YFSETQ. The chain's CDR3 is CASSRHLNEQFF. The CDR3, as DNA: TGCGCCAGCAGCCGACACCTTAATGAGCAGTTCTTC.

The chain employs TRBV9 and TRBJ2-3, with D possibly being TRBD2 (6 bases). Germline CDR1 SGDLS, CDR2 YYNGEE. The V end lost 0 bases, the J end lost 4 bases, and 12 bases lay between the germline ends. This CDR3 is 15 amino acids long. This chain's CDR3 is CASSVENTGADTQYF. The CDR3 nucleotides read TGTGCCAGCAGCGTAGAAAACACGGGGGCAGATACGCAGTATTTT. Variable domain in full (rest from reference TRBV9 and TRBJ2-3): DSGVTQTPKHLITATGQRVTLRCSPRSGDLSVYWYQQSLDQGLQFLIQYYNGEERAKGNILERFSAQQFPDLHSELNLSSLELGDSALYFCASSVENTGADTQYFGPGTRLTVL.

This sequence joins TRBV2 and TRBJ2-3; no clear D gene. Germline V lookup: CDR1 SNHLY, CDR2 FYNNEI. This CDR3 has 12 amino acids. V lost 5 bases, J lost 6 bases, and 9 bases lay in between. The CDR3 DNA sequence: TGTGCCAGCAGTAGATACCGGGATACGCAGTATTTT. Its protein product is CASSRYRDTQYF.

J is TRBJ2-1 and V is TRBV5-5, with 8 bases aligning to TRBD1. The CDR3 consists of 17 residues. CDR1 and CDR2 from the germline V gene are SGHKS and YYEKEE (reference sequence). The trim removed 3 bases at V and 6 bases at J, leaving 14 bases unmatched. The CDR3 DNA sequence: TGTGCCAGCAGCTACGGGACCGGGACAGGAAGAATCAATGAGCAGTTCTTC. Translation: CASSYGTGTGRINEQFF.

This rearrangement joins TRBV9 to TRBJ1-1, with TRBD1 as a possible D gene (5 bases). Deletions cut 2 bases from V and 5 bases from J, with 10 bases between. CDR3 length equals 13 residues. The germline V gene has CDR1 SGDLS and CDR2 YYNGEE. The CDR3 bases are TGTGCCAGCAGCGTTTCTCCAGGGACTGAAGCTTTCTTT. It specifies CASSVSPGTEAFF.